The 4 T cell receptor beta chains listed next were all sequenced from one sample in a study of somatic mutations in cytotoxic T cells in rheumatoid arthritis. TCRdb's table, derived via immunoSEQ multiplex PCR, lists solely in-frame clones and lacks some. The profile shows 13,000 to 15,000 clones, around 78% of them singletons. The sample consisted of CD8+ T cells sorted from blood. These receptors were obtained from an adult with rheumatoid arthritis.

The chain joins TRBV27 to TRBJ2-1, with no clear D. Looked up from germline, CDR1 is MNHEY and CDR2 is SMNVEV (reference sequence). V was trimmed by 0 bases and J by 4 bases, leaving 10 bases between them. The CDR3 has 15 residues. The CDR3 loop is CASSLSLNAYNEQFF. CDR3 bases: TGTGCCAGCAGTTTATCCCTAAACGCGTACAATGAGCAGTTCTTC.

V and J are TRBV29-1 and TRBJ2-2; TRBD1 is a possible D gene (5 bases). The germline gives CDR1 SQVTM, CDR2 ANQGSEA. V shed 5 bases and J shed 1 base, with 11 bases lying between them. The CDR3 is 14 amino acids. The CDR3 protein is CSVLPGLNTGELFF. CDR3 nucleotides: TGCAGCGTTCTACCAGGGTTGAACACCGGGGAGCTGTTTTTT.

The V gene is TRBV9, the J gene TRBJ2-5; TRBD2 matches 9 bases. Losses at the gene ends were 3 bases for V and 10 bases for J; bases not matched to a gene: 13. Germline V gene data show CDR1 as SGDLS and CDR2 as YYNGEE. This CDR3 is 15 amino acids long. CDR3 nucleotide sequence: TGTGCCAGCAGCGCCTCCGGGACTAGCTTCAGAGGCCAGTACTTC. Protein product: CASSASGTSFRGQYF.

This clone was picked up one time. This chain joins TRBV9 and TRBJ2-3; D gene ambiguous. V was shortened by 1 base and J by 1 base, with 25 bases between the two germline ends. The CDR3 runs 20 residues. The germline V gene has CDR1 SGDLS and CDR2 YYNGEE. CDR3 nucleotides: TGTGCCAGCAGCGTAAAATTACGGTCCCCTCCCCAGCGCTGCACAGATACGCAGTATTTT. It yields the protein CASSVKLRSPPQRCTDTQYF. The variable domain in full, completed from reference TRBV9 and TRBJ2-3, reads DSGVTQTPKHLITATGQRVTLRCSPRSGDLSVYWYQQSLDQGLQFLIQYYNGEERAKGNILERFSAQQFPDLHSELNLSSLELGDSALYFCASSVKLRSPPQRCTDTQYFGPGTRLTVL.